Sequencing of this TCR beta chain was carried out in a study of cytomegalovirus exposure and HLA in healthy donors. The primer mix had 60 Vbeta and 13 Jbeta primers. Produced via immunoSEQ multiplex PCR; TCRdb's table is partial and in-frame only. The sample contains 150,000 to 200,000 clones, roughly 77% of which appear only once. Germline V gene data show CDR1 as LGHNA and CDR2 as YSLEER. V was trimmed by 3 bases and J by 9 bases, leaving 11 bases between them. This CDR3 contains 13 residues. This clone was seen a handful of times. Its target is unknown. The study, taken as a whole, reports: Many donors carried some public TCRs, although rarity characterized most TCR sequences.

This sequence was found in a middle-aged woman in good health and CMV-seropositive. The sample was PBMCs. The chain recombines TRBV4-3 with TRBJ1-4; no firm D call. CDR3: CASSQLEAQKLFF. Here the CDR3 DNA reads TGCGCCAGCAGCCAGCTCGAGGCCCAAAAACTGTTTTTT.